A selection of T cell receptor beta chains follows, all from one sample in a study of blood T cell repertoires in COVID-19. Sequenced by immunoSEQ multiplex PCR; TCRdb stores in-frame clones only, minus some. The table has under 130,000 clones, about 80% seen once. Sequencing was carried out using peripheral blood. Receptor source: a woman in her seventies with acute or convalescent COVID-19. The CDR3 runs from the conserved cysteine through the conserved F or W. The order of the fields is V gene, J gene, clone size, D gene, CDR3 protein, CDR3 DNA. The D gene is left open where the match is weak. Some rows have no size entry. The others give once, few or many, or a class for an expanded clone.

V gene: TRBV14; J gene: TRBJ2-7; clone size: -; D gene: TRBD2; CDR3 protein: CASSQEGLAGYEQYF; CDR3 DNA: TGTGCCAGCAGCCAAGAGGGACTAGCAGGCTACGAGCAGTACTTC
V gene: TRBV7-2; J gene: TRBJ2-7; clone size: -; D gene: TRBD2; CDR3 protein: CASSWTRKAYEQYF; CDR3 DNA: TGTGCCAGCAGCTGGACTAGGAAGGCCTACGAGCAGTACTTC
V gene: TRBV2; J gene: TRBJ1-3; clone size: -; D gene: -; CDR3 protein: CASSVARDGNTIYF; CDR3 DNA: TGTGCCAGCAGTGTGGCCAGGGATGGAAACACCATATATTTT
V gene: TRBV15; J gene: TRBJ1-2; clone size: -; D gene: -; CDR3 protein: CATSRDGRGADTF; CDR3 DNA: TGTGCCACCAGCAGAGATGGGCGGGGGGCTGACACCTTC
V gene: TRBV5-6; J gene: TRBJ1-2; clone size: few; D gene: -; CDR3 protein: CASSLSDGYTF; CDR3 DNA: TGTGCCAGCAGCTTGTCAGATGGCTACACCTTC
V gene: TRBV18; J gene: TRBJ1-5; clone size: -; D gene: -; CDR3 protein: CASSPSPPGSNQPQHF; CDR3 DNA: TGTGCCAGCTCACCATCACCCCCGGGAAGCAATCAGCCCCAGCATTTT
V gene: TRBV30; J gene: TRBJ2-1; clone size: few; D gene: TRBD2; CDR3 protein: CAWSWTSSEQFF; CDR3 DNA: TGTGCCTGGAGCTGGACTAGCAGTGAGCAGTTCTTC
V gene: TRBV5-1; J gene: TRBJ1-2; clone size: -; D gene: -; CDR3 protein: CASSLTGGTYGYTF; CDR3 DNA: TGCGCCAGCAGCTTGACGGGGGGAACCTATGGCTACACCTTC
V gene: TRBV5-1; J gene: TRBJ2-5; clone size: -; D gene: -; CDR3 protein: CASSGGTETQYF; CDR3 DNA: TGCGCCAGCAGCGGGGGGACGGAGACCCAGTACTTC
V gene: TRBV19; J gene: TRBJ2-7; clone size: -; D gene: -; CDR3 protein: CASSAHRDAYEQYF; CDR3 DNA: TGTGCCAGTAGTGCCCACAGGGATGCCTACGAGCAGTACTTC
V gene: TRBV28; J gene: TRBJ1-2; clone size: -; D gene: TRBD1; CDR3 protein: CASSLVTRDSGYTF; CDR3 DNA: TGTGCCAGCAGTTTAGTGACCCGGGACAGCGGCTACACCTTC
V gene: TRBV9; J gene: TRBJ1-2; clone size: -; D gene: TRBD1; CDR3 protein: CASSGNRGSGYTF; CDR3 DNA: TGTGCCAGCAGCGGGAACAGGGGAAGTGGCTACACCTTC
V gene: TRBV25-1; J gene: TRBJ2-6; clone size: once; D gene: -; CDR3 protein: CASQYSGANVLTF; CDR3 DNA: TGTGCCAGCCAGTACTCTGGGGCCAACGTCCTGACTTTC
V gene: TRBV28; J gene: TRBJ1-5; clone size: -; D gene: TRBD1; CDR3 protein: CASTRDRGRNSNQPQHF; CDR3 DNA: TGTGCCAGCACCCGGGACAGGGGGCGAAATAGCAATCAGCCCCAGCATTTT
V gene: TRBV5-1; J gene: TRBJ1-1; clone size: few; D gene: -; CDR3 protein: CASTPRGGVRGSNTEAFF; CDR3 DNA: TGCGCCAGCACTCCGAGGGGGGGCGTTAGGGGTAGTAACACTGAAGCTTTCTTT
V gene: TRBV7-2; J gene: TRBJ2-7; clone size: -; D gene: -; CDR3 protein: CASSLVHNYEQYF; CDR3 DNA: TGTGCCAGCAGCTTAGTCCACAACTACGAGCAGTACTTC
V gene: TRBV4-3; J gene: TRBJ1-2; clone size: few; D gene: TRBD1; CDR3 protein: CASSQRQGANYGYTF; CDR3 DNA: TGCGCCAGCAGCCAAAGACAGGGGGCTAACTATGGCTACACCTTC
V gene: TRBV9; J gene: TRBJ1-2; clone size: -; D gene: -; CDR3 protein: CASSATTGHYGYTF; CDR3 DNA: TGTGCCAGCAGCGCGACGACAGGCCACTATGGCTACACCTTC
V gene: TRBV30; J gene: TRBJ1-2; clone size: few; D gene: -; CDR3 protein: CAWSVGGAQGTDYGYTF; CDR3 DNA: TGTGCCTGGAGTGTAGGGGGTGCACAGGGAACCGACTATGGCTACACCTTC
V gene: TRBV6-1; J gene: TRBJ2-1; clone size: -; D gene: TRBD1; CDR3 protein: CASSADSSGTGNEQFF; CDR3 DNA: TGTGCCAGCAGTGCGGACTCTTCCGGGACAGGCAATGAGCAGTTCTTC
V gene: TRBV5-1; J gene: TRBJ2-7; clone size: -; D gene: -; CDR3 protein: CASSRNRDIAYEQYF; CDR3 DNA: TGCGCCAGCAGCCGAAACCGGGACATCGCCTACGAGCAGTACTTC
V gene: TRBV29-1; J gene: TRBJ1-2; clone size: -; D gene: TRBD1; CDR3 protein: CSASGTGPYGYTF; CDR3 DNA: TGCAGCGCCTCCGGGACAGGACCCTATGGCTACACCTTC
V gene: TRBV7-9; J gene: TRBJ1-1; clone size: -; D gene: TRBD1; CDR3 protein: CASSHSYLRGTTEAFF; CDR3 DNA: TGTGCCAGCAGCCATTCATACCTCAGGGGGACCACTGAAGCTTTCTTT
V gene: TRBV13; J gene: TRBJ2-7; clone size: once; D gene: -; CDR3 protein: CASSSERVGTRYEQYF; CDR3 DNA: TGTGCCAGCAGCTCCGAAAGGGTGGGGACACGGTACGAGCAGTACTTC
V gene: TRBV5-5; J gene: TRBJ1-2; clone size: -; D gene: -; CDR3 protein: CASSPQEGFYGYTF; CDR3 DNA: TGTGCCAGCAGCCCCCAGGAGGGGTTTTATGGCTACACCTTC
V gene: TRBV19; J gene: TRBJ1-2; clone size: -; D gene: TRBD1; CDR3 protein: CASSMGPDRQSYYADYGYTF; CDR3 DNA: TGTGCCAGTAGTATGGGCCCGGACAGGCAGAGTTACTATGCGGACTATGGCTACACCTTC
V gene: TRBV13; J gene: TRBJ1-1; clone size: -; D gene: TRBD1; CDR3 protein: CASSDKTGVNTEAFF; CDR3 DNA: TGTGCCAGCAGCGATAAGACAGGGGTGAACACTGAAGCTTTCTTT
V gene: TRBV9; J gene: TRBJ2-1; clone size: -; D gene: TRBD1; CDR3 protein: CASSLEGQGAGDEQFF; CDR3 DNA: TGTGCCAGCAGCCTAGAGGGACAGGGGGCTGGGGATGAGCAGTTCTTC
V gene: TRBV28; J gene: TRBJ2-5; clone size: few; D gene: TRBD1; CDR3 protein: CASSSSPGQGRETQYF; CDR3 DNA: TGTGCCAGCAGTTCGTCCCCGGGACAGGGGAGAGAGACCCAGTACTTC
V gene: TRBV18; J gene: TRBJ1-6; clone size: -; D gene: TRBD1; CDR3 protein: CASNRGPDGSPLHF; CDR3 DNA: TGTGCCAGCAACAGGGGTCCCGACGGTTCACCCCTCCACTTT
V gene: TRBV27; J gene: TRBJ1-6; clone size: once; D gene: -; CDR3 protein: CASRGPYNSPLHF; CDR3 DNA: TGTGCCAGCAGGGGCCCGTATAATTCACCCCTCCACTTT
V gene: TRBV4-1; J gene: TRBJ1-5; clone size: -; D gene: -; CDR3 protein: CASSQGEGTVIQPQHF; CDR3 DNA: TGCGCCAGCAGCCAAGGGGAGGGAACAGTTATTCAGCCCCAGCATTTT
V gene: TRBV5-1; J gene: TRBJ1-3; clone size: -; D gene: -; CDR3 protein: CASSSGITGNTIYF; CDR3 DNA: TGCGCCAGCAGCTCCGGGATAACTGGAAACACCATATATTTT
V gene: TRBV18; J gene: TRBJ1-4; clone size: -; D gene: -; CDR3 protein: CASSPPSNGEKLFF; CDR3 DNA: TGTGCCAGCTCACCACCTAGCAATGGAGAAAAACTGTTTTTT
V gene: TRBV11-2; J gene: TRBJ1-2; clone size: -; D gene: -; CDR3 protein: CASSLDVGATANYGYTF; CDR3 DNA: TGTGCCAGCAGCTTAGATGTGGGGGCCACTGCTAACTATGGCTACACCTTC
V gene: TRBV19; J gene: TRBJ2-3; clone size: -; D gene: -; CDR3 protein: CASSQTGGTDTQYF; CDR3 DNA: TGTGCCAGTAGTCAGACGGGGGGCACAGATACGCAGTATTTT
V gene: TRBV7-2; J gene: TRBJ2-1; clone size: -; D gene: -; CDR3 protein: CASSLHSGYNEQFF; CDR3 DNA: TGTGCCAGCAGCTTACATTCAGGCTACAATGAGCAGTTCTTC
V gene: TRBV27; J gene: TRBJ1-2; clone size: -; D gene: -; CDR3 protein: CASSQNMNGYTF; CDR3 DNA: TGTGCCAGCAGTCAGAACATGAATGGCTACACCTTC
V gene: TRBV7-9; J gene: TRBJ1-4; clone size: -; D gene: TRBD1; CDR3 protein: CASSLSRQGNEKLFF; CDR3 DNA: TGTGCCAGCAGCTTATCCAGACAGGGAAATGAAAAACTGTTTTTT
V gene: TRBV2; J gene: TRBJ1-2; clone size: -; D gene: -; CDR3 protein: CASNENNYGYTF; CDR3 DNA: TGTGCCAGCAACGAGAACAACTATGGCTACACCTTC
V gene: TRBV10-3; J gene: TRBJ2-7; clone size: -; D gene: -; CDR3 protein: CAISESRSYEQYF; CDR3 DNA: TGTGCCATCAGTGAGTCGAGGTCCTACGAGCAGTACTTC
V gene: TRBV3-1/TRBV3-2; J gene: TRBJ2-7; clone size: -; D gene: -; CDR3 protein: CASSQGGAVHEQYF; CDR3 DNA: TGTGCCAGCAGCCAAGGTGGGGCAGTCCACGAGCAGTACTTC
V gene: TRBV29-1; J gene: TRBJ2-5; clone size: -; D gene: TRBD2; CDR3 protein: CSVVRGGWETQYF; CDR3 DNA: TGCAGCGTTGTCCGGGGGGGTTGGGAGACCCAGTACTTC
V gene: TRBV7-9; J gene: TRBJ2-7; clone size: -; D gene: -; CDR3 protein: CASSFEVAAVEQYF; CDR3 DNA: TGTGCCAGCAGCTTCGAGGTAGCTGCGGTCGAGCAGTACTTC
V gene: TRBV21-1; J gene: TRBJ2-7; clone size: -; D gene: -; CDR3 protein: CASSKVLVQSSNEQYF; CDR3 DNA: TGTGCCAGCAGCAAAGTACTAGTACAGTCGAGCAACGAGCAGTACTTC
V gene: TRBV5-5; J gene: TRBJ1-5; clone size: -; D gene: -; CDR3 protein: CASASQGPNQPQHF; CDR3 DNA: TGTGCCAGCGCTTCTCAGGGCCCGAATCAGCCCCAGCATTTT
V gene: TRBV5-1; J gene: TRBJ2-5; clone size: -; D gene: -; CDR3 protein: CASSPGDIGETQYF; CDR3 DNA: TGCGCCAGCAGCCCAGGGGACATAGGGGAGACCCAGTACTTC
V gene: TRBV5-4; J gene: TRBJ2-7; clone size: -; D gene: -; CDR3 protein: CASSFHNEQYF; CDR3 DNA: TGTGCCAGCAGCTTCCACAACGAGCAGTACTTC
V gene: TRBV18; J gene: TRBJ1-1; clone size: -; D gene: -; CDR3 protein: CASSRTTGKGFF; CDR3 DNA: TGTGCCAGCTCACGGACTACAGGAAAGGGTTTCTTT
V gene: TRBV4-3; J gene: TRBJ2-3; clone size: once; D gene: -; CDR3 protein: CASSLDSQTDTQYF; CDR3 DNA: TGCGCCAGCAGCCTGGACAGTCAGACAGATACGCAGTATTTT
V gene: TRBV6-5; J gene: TRBJ2-2; clone size: -; D gene: -; CDR3 protein: CASSYWRSPGELFF; CDR3 DNA: TGTGCCAGCAGTTACTGGAGGAGTCCCGGGGAGCTGTTTTTT
V gene: TRBV3-1/TRBV3-2; J gene: TRBJ2-3; clone size: -; D gene: -; CDR3 protein: CASSQGRLVTTDTQYF; CDR3 DNA: TGTGCCAGCAGCCAAGGGAGACTAGTAACCACAGATACGCAGTATTTT
V gene: TRBV30; J gene: TRBJ1-5; clone size: -; D gene: TRBD1; CDR3 protein: CAWSDGTGVIQHF; CDR3 DNA: TGTGCCTGGAGTGACGGGACAGGGGTAATACAGCATTTT
V gene: TRBV19; J gene: TRBJ1-5; clone size: -; D gene: TRBD1; CDR3 protein: CASWGQVPNQPQHF; CDR3 DNA: TGTGCCAGTTGGGGACAGGTGCCTAATCAGCCCCAGCATTTT
V gene: TRBV5-1; J gene: TRBJ2-1; clone size: -; D gene: -; CDR3 protein: CASAPLQGYNEQFF; CDR3 DNA: TGCGCCAGTGCTCCCCTCCAGGGGTACAATGAGCAGTTCTTC